This TCR beta chain appears in the sequencing data of a study of OX40 agonist ivuxolimab in advanced cancers. Study information: Having had anti-PD-1, anti-PD-L1 or anti-CTLA-4 therapy before was allowed, and around 39% had some. Overall study findings and caveats: Antigens targeted by the expanded peripheral T cells were not determined. The average count of expanded clones was higher among CD8+ T cells than among CD4+.

It was autoimmune disease history or systemic immunosuppression that excluded patients. Only in-frame clones appear in the TCRdb table, and some are missing; sequencing was by immunoSEQ multiplex PCR. The sample holds under 70,000 clones, less than 85% seen once. This clone has a handful of counts. Its antigen is not known. Trimming shortened V by 0 bases and J by 2 bases, and 7 bases separated the two germline ends. Germline loops: CDR1 SGHVS, CDR2 FQNEAQ. The CDR3 length is 14 residues. The receptor was derived from an adult with an advanced solid tumor such as melanoma, head and neck, liver or kidney cancer. This chain uses TRBV7-8 with TRBJ1-2; D is unresolved. The specimen comprised CD4+ or CD8+ T cells sorted from blood, sampled in a trial of the OX40 agonist ivuxolimab. The CDR3 DNA reads TGTGCCAGCAGCTTAGCCGCGGAGAACTATGGCTACACCTTC. It is translated as CASSLAAENYGYTF.